The subject of this entry is one TCR beta chain. Membership in each cohort depended on participant-reported clinical history. The data were obtained in a study of blood T cell repertoires in COVID-19. Per the authors' pipeline: The assay estimated nucleated cells by amplifying reference gene primers. The protocol was immunoSEQ multiplex PCR, while the TCRdb copy is restricted to in-frame clones and leaves out a portion. V, J and clone size are taken as reported in that table, and D and trimming were inferred from the DNA itself. Of approximately 260,000 clones listed, around 84% are singletons. Source material: PBMCs or T cells enriched from blood (not recorded which). The source is a man aged 25-45 years with acute COVID-19.

The CDR3 bases are TGTGCCAGTAGTATAGGCGGCAGCAATTCACCCCTCCACTTT. This gives the protein CASSIGGSNSPLHF. The chain is built from TRBV19 and TRBJ1-6; D not certain. V lost 1 base and J 7 bases, leaving 8 bases between the germline ends. The CDR3 runs 14 residues. Germline values: CDR1 LNHDA, CDR2 SQIVND (reference sequence).